Listed here are 7 T cell receptor beta chains from one sample, sequenced in a study of response to subunit inactivated influenza vaccine listed by TCRdb under 2018. Library preparation employed RT-PCR. The sequencer was an Illumina HiSeq 2500. The raw public reads went through TCRdb reprocessing: fastp at Q25, MiXCR clone calling, in-frame beta chains kept. CDR3 protein sequences are deduplicated, and each keeps its most common genes and DNA. The sample data list some 500,000 distinct CDR3 sequences, and 16% of these were observed just once. Clones ranked in the top ten supply over 2.5% of the sample. This specimen consisted of CD4+ T cells sorted from PBMCs, obtained roughly 24 months after vaccination. The receptors stem from a man aged 45 to 70 who received an inactivated influenza vaccine. Donor details come from another sample of the same person, matched by shared clones.

This chain connects TRBV5-5 to TRBJ2-2; D possibly corresponds to TRBD1 (5 bases). V lost 0 bases and J lost 6, with 12 bases in between. Germline loops: CDR1 SGHKS, CDR2 YYEKEE (reference sequence). This CDR3 is built from 15 residues. In nucleotides, the CDR3 is TGTGCCAGCAGCTTGGGACACTCGACAGCCGGGGAGCTGTTTTTT. This codes for CASSLGHSTAGELFF.

This clonotype was seen many times. This chain's CDR3 is CASSSEHQDKSNQPQHF. CDR3 nucleotide sequence: TGTGCCAGCAGTTCGGAACATCAAGACAAGAGCAATCAGCCCCAGCATTTT. The V gene is TRBV27, the J gene TRBJ1-5; D not resolved. Germline CDR1 is MNHEY and CDR2 is SMNVEV (reference sequence). This CDR3 is built from 17 residues. V was shortened by 4 bases and J by 1 base, with 17 bases between the two germline ends.

The chain couples TRBV6-6 to TRBJ1-1; TRBD1 matches at 12 bases. V gave up 6 bases and J gave up 7 bases; unmatched junction bases: 3. The CDR3 has 13 amino acids. The germline CDR1 and CDR2 sequences are MNHNY and SVGAGI (reference sequence). CDR3 sequence (DNA): TGTGCCAGCAGGGGGACAGGGGGCGGTGAAGCTTTCTTT. Its translation is CASRGTGGGEAFF.

The chain joins TRBV12-3 or TRBV12-4 to TRBJ1-1; 10 bases align to TRBD1. CDR3 size: 14 residues. Germline trimming cut 6 bases from V and 0 bases from J; bases unmatched to any gene: 1. Here the CDR3 reads CASRTGGLNTEAFF. CDR3 bases: TGTGCCAGCAGGACAGGGGGCTTGAACACTGAAGCTTTCTTT.

A few counts support this clonotype. The chain links TRBV21-1 to TRBJ2-3; TRBD2, the table's D call, lacks a check against the DNA. TRBV21-1 is a pseudogene segment. The CDR3 has 18 residues. CDR3 nucleotides: TGTGCCAGCAGCAAAGCACTAGCGGGAGGGCAGAGTACAGATACGCAGTATTTT. It is translated as CASSKALAGGQSTDTQYF.

This clonotype was counted between two and nine times. CDR3 DNA: TGTGCCAGCAGTTTATGGGGGACTAGCGGGGGAGCTCGTACGCAGTATTTT. It yields the protein CASSLWGTSGGARTQYF. The chain links TRBV28 to TRBJ2-3, with 14 bases fitting TRBD2. The CDR3 has 17 residues. After removal of 0 bases from V and 8 bases from J, the junction contained 7 bases not matched to a gene. The germline V gene has CDR1 MDHEN and CDR2 SYDVKM.

The chain recombines TRBV12-3 or TRBV12-4 with TRBJ1-1, with a tentative D call TRBD1 (6 bases). The CDR3 is made up of 13 amino acids. Trimming shortened V by 3 bases and J by 10 bases, and 15 bases separated the two germline ends. CDR3 loop: CASSLGNRVRAFF. The CDR3 nucleotides are TGTGCCAGCAGTTTGGGTAACAGGGTTCGAGCTTTCTTT.